These T cell receptor beta chains were read from a single sample in a study of blood T cells in healthy people across ages. TCRdb analysed the 5' RACE reads with MiXCR anew, one entry per CDR3 protein. Of roughly 1.6 million distinct CDR3 sequences listed, 30% to 40% are singletons. Sequencing used blood. Every receptor here comes from a woman aged 30 to 39 in good health. Each CDR3 is given with its conserved first and last residue. The D gene is left open where the match is weak. Clone size is shown for a subset of rows, as once, few, many or a class of expanded clone.

D	V	J	size	DNA	CDR3
.	TRBV27	TRBJ1-1	.	TGTGCCAGCAGTCAAATACTGGAGGCTGAAGCTTTCTTT	CASSQILEAEAFF
.	TRBV12-3/TRBV12-4	TRBJ1-2	.	TGTGCCGGCAGGCAAAGCGCAGGATATGGCTACACCTTC	CAGRQSAGYGYTF
.	TRBV20-1	TRBJ2-5	.	TGCAGTGCTAGAGATGGGGGAGTGGGAGAGACCCAGTACTTC	CSARDGGVGETQYF
.	TRBV4-1	TRBJ2-1	few	TGCGCCAGCAGCCAAAGTAACTTTCCCGTCAATGAGCAGTTCTTC	CASSQSNFPVNEQFF
TRBD2	TRBV20-1	TRBJ2-1	.	TGCAGTGCTAGTTCCAGCGGGGGCAACTCAGGGCAGTTCTTC	CSASSSGGNSGQFF
.	TRBV20-1	TRBJ1-1	few	TGCAGTGCTAACCCCGGACGGGAGAACACTGAAGCTTTCTTT	CSANPGRENTEAFF
TRBD2	TRBV4-1	TRBJ2-7	few	TGCGCCAGCAGCCCGGTCAGACTAGCGGGAGGTGTCAACGAGCAGTACTTC	CASSPVRLAGGVNEQYF
.	TRBV4-1	TRBJ1-2	many	TGCGCCAGCAGCCAAGAGGGGGCAGGGCATGGCTACACCTTC	CASSQEGAGHGYTF
.	TRBV12-3/TRBV12-4	TRBJ2-5	.	TGTGCCAGCAGTTTAGAGGCTTGGAGAGAGACCCAGTACTTC	CASSLEAWRETQYF
TRBD2	TRBV5-1	TRBJ2-1	.	TGCGCCAGCAGCTTGAAGACTAGCGGGAGGACAGCCGGTGAGCAGTTCTTC	CASSLKTSGRTAGEQFF
.	TRBV27	TRBJ1-1	.	TGTGCCAGCCGGGATTTGAACACTGAAGCTTTCTTT	CASRDLNTEAFF
TRBD2	TRBV2	TRBJ2-1	many	TGTGCCAGCAGTGGGGACTACTCCTCCAATGAGCAGTTCTTC	CASSGDYSSNEQFF
.	TRBV20-1	TRBJ1-4	.	TGCAGTGCTGCAAGCCGGGGGGGCCCCGGGGAAAAACTGTTTTTT	CSAASRGGPGEKLFF
.	TRBV11-2	TRBJ2-3	.	TGTGCCAGCAGCATCAGGGGCCAAAAGAACACAGATACGCAGTATTTT	CASSIRGQKNTDTQYF
.	TRBV9	TRBJ2-3	.	TGTGCCAGCAGCGCTAGGGGCAGGGCAGATACGCAGTATTTT	CASSARGRADTQYF
.	TRBV25-1	TRBJ2-7	few	TGTGCCAGCAGCCGGACTGATCCCCAGCCCTACGAGCAGTACTTC	CASSRTDPQPYEQYF
TRBD2	TRBV20-1	TRBJ2-3	.	TGCAGTGCTAGGAGCTCTAGCGGGGTCACAGATACGCAGTATTTT	CSARSSSGVTDTQYF
TRBD2	TRBV7-3	TRBJ2-3	.	TGTGCCAGCAGCGAGGGGGAGCCTAGCGGGTATTACGGCACAGATACGCAGTATTTT	CASSEGEPSGYYGTDTQYF
TRBD1	TRBV20-1	TRBJ2-7	.	TGCAGTGCGAGACCCTGGGACAGGGGTTTATACGAGCAGTACTTC	CSARPWDRGLYEQYF
.	TRBV27	TRBJ2-1	.	TGTGCCAGCAGTTTATCGGCGGAGGGCTACAATGAGCAGTTCTTC	CASSLSAEGYNEQFF
.	TRBV6-5	TRBJ2-7	few	TGTGCCAGCAGTTACTCGATGGATGCGGGGGCACCCTACGAGCAGTACTTC	CASSYSMDAGAPYEQYF
.	TRBV5-1	TRBJ2-7	.	TGCGCCAGCAGTCTAGCGTCCGGGACGGGTACCTACGAGCAGTACTTC	CASSLASGTGTYEQYF
.	TRBV4-1	TRBJ2-4	.	TGCGCCAGCAGCCTACTCGGGGTAGCCAAAAACATTCAGTACTTC	CASSLLGVAKNIQYF
.	TRBV4-1	TRBJ2-3	few	TGCGCCAGCCCTTACCCGGGGGAGAAGCTCACAGATACGCAGTATTTT	CASPYPGEKLTDTQYF
.	TRBV3-1	TRBJ1-6	few	TGTGCCAGCAGCCAATTCCCTGCGTTGGATTCACCCCTCCACTTT	CASSQFPALDSPLHF
.	TRBV6-1	TRBJ1-1	few	TGTGCCAGCAGCTTATTGCAGACCCCGAACACTGAAGCTTTCTTT	CASSLLQTPNTEAFF
.	TRBV5-1	TRBJ2-1	.	TGCGCCAGCAGCTTGGGTTCGGGAGTTTATGAGCAGTTCTTC	CASSLGSGVYEQFF